This TCR beta chain originates from a study of preoperative IRX-2 immunotherapy in early breast cancer. Treatment here: preoperative locoregional IRX-2 cytokine immunotherapy. This phase Ib study tested locoregional IRX-2 cytokine immunotherapy given before surgery. This CDR3 region has 16 residues. The germline gives CDR1 LGHNA, CDR2 YNFKEQ. Unmatched junction bases numbered 7, after V lost 5 bases and J lost 5 bases. Some clones are missing from TCRdb's copy, which holds only in-frame ones; the method was immunoSEQ multiplex PCR. Of around 34,000 clones in the sample, more than 90% were seen once. The V call is TRBV4-2, the J call TRBJ2-7, with 15 nucleotides matching TRBD2. The TCR was taken from a human donor with breast cancer. This specimen was collected from a patient treated with IRX-2 immunotherapy. The CDR3 DNA reads TGTGCCAGCAGCAGGGGGACTAGCGGGAGGCTGGACGAGCAGTACTTC. This codes for CASSRGTSGRLDEQYF.